The clone carrying this T cell receptor (beta chain) was seen just once. Its antigen is still unknown. A J-beta primer mix and a sample-barcoded 5' primer were used in a second PCR of about 7 to 12 cycles. MiXCR was run by TCRdb on the 5' RACE reads, yielding one entry per CDR3 protein. Here the sample spans around 1,700,000 distinct CDR3 sequences, about 28% being singletons. This entry comes from a study of blood T cells in healthy people across ages. The study, taken as a whole, reports: A greater number of naive CD4+ cells and higher diversity distinguished long-lived donors from aged donors. Roughly linear declines in TCR beta diversity per million T cells occurred with age.

Germline CDR1 reads SQVTM; CDR2 reads ANQGSEA. The CDR3 spans 13 residues. V shed 4 bases, J shed 7 bases, and the junction held 7 bases outside the gene matches. The chain recombines TRBV29-1 with TRBJ1-3; 7 bases are a match to TRBD1. The sequenced sample consisted of blood. The TCR comes from a woman aged 30 to 39 in good health. Written as DNA, the CDR3 is TGCAGCGTTGTATCAGGGGGAGTTAACACCATATATTTT. Protein: CSVVSGGVNTIYF.